Presented here are 6 T cell receptor beta chains from one specimen sequenced in a study of cytomegalovirus exposure and HLA in healthy donors. The repertoire was sequenced with immunoSEQ multiplex PCR; TCRdb's copy has only in-frame clones and lacks some. The sample consists of over 80,000 clones, 85% of them appearing once. Sequenced sample: PBMCs. These receptor sequences come from a man aged 18 to 30 in good health and CMV-seropositive.

The V and J genes are TRBV6-5 and TRBJ2-7, with TRBD1 matching over 8 bases. Germline V gives CDR1 MNHEY, CDR2 SVGAGI. V dropped 2 bases and J dropped 3; count of bases not matched to a gene: 6. The CDR3 sequence is 15 residues long. CDR3 protein: CASSYAADRGYEQYV. CDR3 DNA: TGTGCCAGCAGTTACGCTGCAGACAGGGGCTACGAGCAGTACGTC.

The J gene is TRBJ2-7, the V gene TRBV7-3; tentatively, D is TRBD2 (6 bases). The length of the CDR3 is 12 residues. The germline V and J ends were trimmed by 5 bases and 9 bases, with 14 bases remaining between them. The V gene's germline CDR1 is SGHTA and CDR2 FQGTGA. The chain's CDR3 is CASSPPSGVQYF. CDR3 DNA: TGTGCCAGCAGCCCCCCGTCGGGGGTGCAGTACTTC.

The chain couples TRBV28 to TRBJ1-3; no clear D. CDR1 is MDHEN and CDR2 is SYDVKM in the germline V gene. The CDR3 is 11 residues long. Trimming cost V 8 bases and J 3 bases, with 5 bases left between them. The CDR3 DNA reads as TGTGCCAGCTATCTTGGAAACACCATATATTTT. Encoded protein: CASYLGNTIYF.

The genes are TRBV28 and TRBJ2-5; 8 bases are a match to TRBD1. The CDR3 is 13 residues long. V was clipped by 6 bases and J by 3 bases; unmatched bases: 3. From germline, CDR1 is MDHEN and CDR2 SYDVKM. The CDR3, as DNA: TGTGCCAGCAGCCAGGACAGGGAAGAGACCCAGTACTTC. Translation: CASSQDREETQYF.

V and J are TRBV29-1 and TRBJ2-7; D possibly corresponds to TRBD2 (6 bases). Per the germline V gene, CDR1 is SQVTM and CDR2 is ANQGSEA. V lost 6 bases and J 0 bases, leaving 15 bases between the germline ends. The CDR3 has 14 residues. The DNA of the CDR3 is TGCAGCGTCGATACCGGGACTGACTCCTACGAGCAGTACTTC. This codes for CSVDTGTDSYEQYF.

This clone occurred once. V is TRBV18 and J is TRBJ1-3; 11 positions agree with TRBD1. The CDR3 runs 15 residues. Germline CDR1 is KGHSH and CDR2 is LQKENI. Trimming cost V 3 bases and J 2 bases; bases outside gene matches: 0. The CDR3 reads CASSPGQGAGNTIYF. CDR3 nucleotides: TGTGCCAGCTCACCGGGACAGGGGGCTGGAAACACCATATATTTT.